The clone carrying this TCR beta chain came up many times. Its target is not known. Researchers ran the PCR with 60 Vbeta and 13 Jbeta primers. Clones were read by immunoSEQ multiplex PCR, and TCRdb kept only the in-frame ones, dropping some. Among 150,000 to 200,000 clones, 83% were seen once, and the ten largest hold 1.5% to 2%. This specimen comes from a study of cytomegalovirus exposure and HLA in healthy donors. Study-wide results and caveats: Presence/absence analyses assumed roughly uniform sequencing depth across donors.

The sequencing sample was made of PBMCs. This clonotype was obtained from a man aged 35 to 55 in good health and CMV-seropositive.

CDR3 DNA sequence: TGTGCCAGCAGTGCCACACAGGGATCGGACGAGCAGTACTTC. Encoded protein: CASSATQGSDEQYF. The genes are TRBV6-1 and TRBJ2-7; D might be TRBD1 (6 bases). The germline V gene has CDR1 MNHNS and CDR2 SASEGT. Deletions cut 4 bases from V and 5 bases from J, with 15 bases between. The CDR3 length is 14 residues.